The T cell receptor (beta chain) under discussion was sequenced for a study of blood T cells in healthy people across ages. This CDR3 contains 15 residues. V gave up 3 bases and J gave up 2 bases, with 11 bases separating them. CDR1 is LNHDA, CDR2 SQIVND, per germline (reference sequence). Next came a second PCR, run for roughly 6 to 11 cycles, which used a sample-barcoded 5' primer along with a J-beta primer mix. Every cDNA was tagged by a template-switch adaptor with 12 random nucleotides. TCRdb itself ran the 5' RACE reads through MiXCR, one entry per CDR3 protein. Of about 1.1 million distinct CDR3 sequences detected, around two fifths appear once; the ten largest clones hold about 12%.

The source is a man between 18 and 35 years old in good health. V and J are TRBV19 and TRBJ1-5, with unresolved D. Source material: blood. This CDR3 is CASSIGRAGNQPQHF. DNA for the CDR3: TGTGCCAGTAGTATCGGCCGGGCAGGCAATCAGCCCCAGCATTTT. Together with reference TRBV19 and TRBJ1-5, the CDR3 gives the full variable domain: DGGITQSPKYLFRKEGQNVTLSCEQNLNHDAMYWYRQDPGQGLRLIYYSQIVNDFQKGDIAEGYSVSREKKESFPLTVTSAQKNPTAFYLCASSIGRAGNQPQHFGDGTRLSIL.